This T cell receptor (beta chain) comes out of a study of T cells in localized non-small cell lung cancer. This clone has a handful of counts. V lost 3 bases, J lost 7 bases, and 12 bases lay in between. The CDR3 totals 13 residues. Germline CDR1 and CDR2: SEHNR and FQNEAQ (reference sequence). TCRdb's copy holds only in-frame clones and misses some; the assay was immunoSEQ multiplex PCR. The sample includes 75,000 to 80,000 clones, 88% of them seen just once. The V call is TRBV7-9, the J call TRBJ1-1; D perhaps matches TRBD1 (5 bases). This clonotype was sampled from a woman aged 40-69 years with stage I squamous cell lung carcinoma. This sample comprised peripheral blood, obtained before any cancer treatment. CDR3 sequence reads: CASSFRGEGEAFF. The CDR3 DNA sequence: TGTGCCAGCAGCTTTAGGGGAGAGGGTGAAGCTTTCTTT.